These 3 T cell receptor beta chains came from one sample sequenced in a study of blood T cell repertoires in COVID-19. Clones were read by immunoSEQ multiplex PCR, and TCRdb kept only the in-frame ones, dropping some. Among about 200,000 clones, around 86% were seen once, and the ten largest hold 3% to 4%. Sequencing used PBMCs or T cells enriched from blood (not recorded which). Source of these receptors: a woman aged 40 to 50 with acute COVID-19.

This chain joins TRBV24-1 and TRBJ2-3; the D gene is possibly TRBD2 (5 bases). Germline lookup yields CDR1 KGHDR and CDR2 SFDVKD. V lost 3 bases and J 2 bases, leaving 8 bases between the germline ends. The CDR3 spans 14 residues. Here the CDR3 DNA reads TGTGCCACCAGTGATGCCGGGGACACAGATACGCAGTATTTT. Its translation is CATSDAGDTDTQYF.

This clone has just a few counts. The chain has TRBV19 and TRBJ2-7; TRBD1 matches at 8 bases. V lost 5 bases, J lost 6 bases, and 9 bases stayed unmatched. In germline, CDR1 is LNHDA, CDR2 SQIVND (reference sequence). The CDR3 consists of 14 residues. The DNA of the CDR3 is TGTGCCAGTAGTTTACAGGGGGACGCCGTCGAGCAGTACTTC. This translates into CASSLQGDAVEQYF. Combining the CDR3 with reference TRBV19 and TRBJ2-7 gives the whole variable domain DGGITQSPKYLFRKEGQNVTLSCEQNLNHDAMYWYRQDPGQGLRLIYYSQIVNDFQKGDIAEGYSVSREKKESFPLTVTSAQKNPTAFYLCASSLQGDAVEQYFGPGTRLTVT.

This chain joins TRBV19 and TRBJ1-6; 7 bases match TRBD1. With V trimmed by 4 bases and J by 7 bases, 4 bases remained unmatched. The germline gives CDR1 LNHDA, CDR2 SQIVND (reference sequence). This CDR3 is built from 14 residues. DNA for the CDR3: TGTGCCAGTAGTAGCCGGGACAGAAATTCACCCCTCCACTTT. The encoded protein is CASSSRDRNSPLHF.